This T cell receptor beta chain originates from a study of response to subunit inactivated influenza vaccine. This clonotype occurred a few times. Trimming removed 7 bases from V and 5 bases from J, with 21 bases in between. CDR3 length: 15 residues. CDR1 is MNHEY and CDR2 is SVGEGT in the germline V gene. TCRdb used MiXCR to reprocess the RT-PCR reads, holding one entry per CDR3 protein. The sample includes hundreds of thousands of distinct CDR3 sequences, about 7.6% of them seen just once. The receptor's source is a man between 50 and 70 years old who received an inactivated influenza vaccine. The input for sequencing was PBMCs from blood, taken approximately 25 months after vaccination. The chain combines TRBV6-2 or TRBV6-3 with TRBJ2-7; D perhaps matches TRBD2 (7 bases). CDR3 sequence (DNA): TGTGCCAGCAAACCCCGGCGGGGGCTCATAGACGAGCAGTACTTC. This gives the protein CASKPRRGLIDEQYF.